The next 18 T cell receptor beta chains were all read from a single sample in a study of cytomegalovirus exposure and HLA in healthy donors. 60 Vbeta and 13 Jbeta primers were used in PCR. The assay was immunoSEQ multiplex PCR, and TCRdb's table has in-frame clones only and misses some. The repertoire consists of about 200,000 clones, with under 70% occurring once and the leading ten covering 2.6%. The sample comprised PBMCs. The receptor source for this set is a man aged 35-49 years in good health and CMV-seropositive.

This clone was recorded only once. V gene TRBV11-3 combines with J gene TRBJ2-3; D perhaps matches TRBD2 (5 bases). The ends were cut back, 3 bases at V and 0 bases at J, with 7 bases in the middle. CDR1 and CDR2 from the germline V gene are SGHNT and YENEEA. CDR3 size: 14 residues. The chain's CDR3 is CASSFEGSTDTQYF. The CDR3, as DNA: TGTGCCAGCAGCTTTGAGGGCAGCACAGATACGCAGTATTTT.

This clone was seen more than once but under ten times. V gene TRBV6-1 combines with J gene TRBJ1-3; maybe TRBD1 (6 bases). CDR3 length equals 15 residues. Looked up from germline, CDR1 is MNHNS and CDR2 is SASEGT. V was clipped by 11 bases and J by 0 bases, with 17 bases between them. As DNA, the CDR3 is TGTGCCGGCTCGTCAGGGGTTAGCTCTGGAAACACCATATATTTT. Amino acid sequence: CAGSSGVSSGNTIYF.

The V call is TRBV19, the J call TRBJ1-2, with a possible D match to TRBD1 (6 bases). The CDR3 is made up of 14 amino acids. The germline gives CDR1 LNHDA, CDR2 SQIVND (reference sequence). With 7 bases removed from V and 1 base from J, the gap between germline ends came to 13 bases. DNA for the CDR3: TGTGCCAGTACCCCGGGACAAATTAACTATGGCTACACCTTC. Translating it yields CASTPGQINYGYTF.

With respect to this clone: Distinct nucleotide sequences in the sample also encode this CDR3. This chain joins TRBV7-9 and TRBJ1-2; D not certain. Germline loops: CDR1 SEHNR, CDR2 FQNEAQ (reference sequence). The V end was cut by 1 base, the J end by 8 bases, with 8 bases between. CDR3 length equals 12 residues. The CDR3 loop reads CASSLGPGGYTF. CDR3 in DNA: TGTGCCAGCAGCTTAGGACCGGGAGGCTACACCTTC.

The chain is built from TRBV6-5 and TRBJ1-3, with 8 nucleotides matching TRBD1. The CDR3 extends over 16 amino acids. After removal of 2 bases from V and 0 bases from J, the junction contained 3 bases not matched to a gene. The germline V gene encodes CDR1 MNHEY and CDR2 SVGAGI. The CDR3 bases are TGTGCCAGCAGTTACGGGACAGGCTTCTCTGGAAACACCATATATTTT. Its protein is CASSYGTGFSGNTIYF.

The rearrangement joins TRBV18 to TRBJ2-1; 7 bases map to TRBD1. Germline lookup yields CDR1 KGHSH and CDR2 LQKENI. This CDR3 is built from 12 residues. Losses at the gene ends were 4 bases for V and 6 bases for J; bases not matched to a gene: 0. The CDR3 nucleotides are TGTGCCAGCTCACGGGACAGCAATGAGCAGTTCTTC. Translation: CASSRDSNEQFF.

This chain connects TRBV7-3 to TRBJ2-2; TRBD2 might be the D (5 bases). V lost 5 bases and J 5 bases, leaving 15 bases between the germline ends. The germline CDR1 and CDR2 sequences are SGHTA and FQGTGA. CDR3 size: 15 residues. The CDR3 DNA follows: TGTGCCAGCAGCCCCCGGGCGGGCGGGACCGGGGAGCTGTTTTTT. Translating gives CASSPRAGGTGELFF.

The V gene is TRBV6-1, the J gene TRBJ2-7; a possible D gene is TRBD1 (5 bases). In germline, CDR1 is MNHNS, CDR2 SASEGT. The CDR3 loop spans 15 amino acids. The ends were cut back, 2 bases at V and 2 bases at J, with 13 bases in the middle. The CDR3 protein is CASSEFSGFTYEQYF. CDR3 nucleotides: TGTGCCAGCAGTGAATTTTCAGGGTTTACCTACGAGCAGTACTTC.

The chain combines TRBV7-6 with TRBJ1-6; D might be TRBD1 (6 bases). This CDR3 has 16 residues. V gave up 2 bases and J gave up 8 bases, with 16 bases separating them. CDR1 and CDR2 (germline): SGHVS, FNYEAQ. The CDR3 sequence is CASSLQPAGGDSPLHF. The CDR3 DNA sequence: TGTGCCAGCAGCTTACAACCCGCTGGGGGCGATTCACCCCTCCACTTT.

V gene TRBV7-8 combines with J gene TRBJ2-1; D may be TRBD2 (7 bases). V lost 0 bases, J lost 10 bases, and 22 bases lay in between. CDR1 and CDR2 from the germline V gene are SGHVS and FQNEAQ. CDR3 length equals 17 residues. CDR3 nucleotide sequence: TGTGCCAGCAGCTTAGCGCATGGGGCGGGGGCCCCCTGGGAGCAGTTCTTC. Residues: CASSLAHGAGAPWEQFF.

This clone was seen only once. The V gene is TRBV6-5, the J gene TRBJ2-3; D is perhaps TRBD1 (5 bases). The CDR3 sequence is 16 residues long. V was trimmed by 0 bases and J by 4 bases, leaving 14 bases between them. Germline assignment: CDR1 MNHEY and CDR2 SVGAGI. This chain's CDR3 is CASSYSGQLVPDTQYF. For the CDR3, the DNA is TGTGCCAGCAGTTACTCCGGACAATTAGTCCCAGATACGCAGTATTTT.

The CDR3 nucleotides are TGTGCCAGCAGCTTAGAGCATCGGGGGGAGCGATATGGCTACACCTTC. The encoded protein is CASSLEHRGERYGYTF. V and J are TRBV7-9 and TRBJ1-2, with D possibly being TRBD1 (5 bases). Trimming cost V 1 base and J 5 bases, with 17 bases left between them. The germline V gene encodes CDR1 SEHNR and CDR2 FQNEAQ (reference sequence). The CDR3 is 16 amino acids.

The gene calls are TRBV6-6 and TRBJ1-2, with D perhaps TRBD1 (5 bases). The CDR3 is 15 residues long. V lost 6 bases and J lost 4, with 18 bases in between. Germline V CDR1 and CDR2: MNHNY, SVGAGI (reference sequence). The DNA of the CDR3 is TGTGCCAGCAGAGAAACGACAGCGGGGCCCTATGGCTACACCTTC. It codes for CASRETTAGPYGYTF.

V usage is TRBV7-6 and J usage is TRBJ1-4; 9 nucleotides line up with TRBD1. This CDR3 has 20 residues. The germline CDR1 and CDR2 sequences are SGHVS and FNYEAQ. Trimming removed 4 bases from V and 2 bases from J; junction bases left unmatched: 17. The DNA of the CDR3 is TGTGCCAGCAGCTCCCCTCCGCCGGGACAGGGATTGGATACTAATGAAAAACTGTTTTTT. Its protein is CASSSPPPGQGLDTNEKLFF.

CDR3 amino acids: CASSQGDIQYF. The CDR3 DNA is TGTGCCAGCAGCCAAGGGGACATTCAGTACTTC. V gene TRBV11-3 combines with J gene TRBJ2-4, with D maybe TRBD1 (5 bases). Looked up from germline, CDR1 is SGHNT and CDR2 is YENEEA. The V gene lost 5 bases and the J gene lost 8 bases, with 7 bases spanning the gap. The CDR3 contains 11 residues. Using reference TRBV11-3 and TRBJ2-4 for the parts outside the CDR3, the full variable domain is EAGVVQSPRYKIIEKKQPVAFWCNPISGHNTLYWYLQNLGQGPELLIRYENEEAVDDSQLPKDRFSAERLKGVDSTLKIQPAELGDSAVYLCASSQGDIQYFGAGTRLSVL.

The V call is TRBV28, the J call TRBJ1-1, with 8 positions matching TRBD1. From germline, CDR1 is MDHEN and CDR2 SYDVKM. The CDR3 sequence is 15 residues long. V shed 4 bases, J shed 1 base, and the junction held 5 bases outside the gene matches. The CDR3 nucleotides read TGTGCCAGCAGTTCCACCGGACAGGGGAACACTGAAGCTTTCTTT. The encoded protein is CASSSTGQGNTEAFF. The variable domain in full, with the rest retrieved from reference TRBV28 and TRBJ1-1, is DVKVTQSSRYLVKRTGEKVFLECVQDMDHENMFWYRQDPGLGLRLIYFSYDVKMKEKGDIPEGYSVSREKKERFSLILESASTNQTSMYLCASSSTGQGNTEAFFGQGTRLTVV.

V is TRBV29-1 and J is TRBJ2-4, with 16 bases identical to TRBD2. There are 16 residues in the CDR3. Trimming at V came to 4 bases and at J to 7 bases, leaving 7 bases not matched to a gene. Looked up from germline, CDR1 is SQVTM and CDR2 is ANQGSEA. The CDR3 DNA sequence: TGCAGCGTTGGGCAGGGACTAGCGGGGGGGCATAACATTCAGTACTTC. Amino acids: CSVGQGLAGGHNIQYF.

The chain combines TRBV15 with TRBJ1-3, with D possibly TRBD1 on 5 matching bases. From germline, CDR1 is LNHNV and CDR2 YYDKDF (reference sequence). This CDR3 region has 17 residues. V lost 0 bases, J lost 7 bases, and 19 bases lay in between. The CDR3 nucleotides are TGTGCCACCAGCAGAGATTGGGGGGAGGACGGAAGGAACACCATATATTTT. Encoded protein: CATSRDWGEDGRNTIYF.